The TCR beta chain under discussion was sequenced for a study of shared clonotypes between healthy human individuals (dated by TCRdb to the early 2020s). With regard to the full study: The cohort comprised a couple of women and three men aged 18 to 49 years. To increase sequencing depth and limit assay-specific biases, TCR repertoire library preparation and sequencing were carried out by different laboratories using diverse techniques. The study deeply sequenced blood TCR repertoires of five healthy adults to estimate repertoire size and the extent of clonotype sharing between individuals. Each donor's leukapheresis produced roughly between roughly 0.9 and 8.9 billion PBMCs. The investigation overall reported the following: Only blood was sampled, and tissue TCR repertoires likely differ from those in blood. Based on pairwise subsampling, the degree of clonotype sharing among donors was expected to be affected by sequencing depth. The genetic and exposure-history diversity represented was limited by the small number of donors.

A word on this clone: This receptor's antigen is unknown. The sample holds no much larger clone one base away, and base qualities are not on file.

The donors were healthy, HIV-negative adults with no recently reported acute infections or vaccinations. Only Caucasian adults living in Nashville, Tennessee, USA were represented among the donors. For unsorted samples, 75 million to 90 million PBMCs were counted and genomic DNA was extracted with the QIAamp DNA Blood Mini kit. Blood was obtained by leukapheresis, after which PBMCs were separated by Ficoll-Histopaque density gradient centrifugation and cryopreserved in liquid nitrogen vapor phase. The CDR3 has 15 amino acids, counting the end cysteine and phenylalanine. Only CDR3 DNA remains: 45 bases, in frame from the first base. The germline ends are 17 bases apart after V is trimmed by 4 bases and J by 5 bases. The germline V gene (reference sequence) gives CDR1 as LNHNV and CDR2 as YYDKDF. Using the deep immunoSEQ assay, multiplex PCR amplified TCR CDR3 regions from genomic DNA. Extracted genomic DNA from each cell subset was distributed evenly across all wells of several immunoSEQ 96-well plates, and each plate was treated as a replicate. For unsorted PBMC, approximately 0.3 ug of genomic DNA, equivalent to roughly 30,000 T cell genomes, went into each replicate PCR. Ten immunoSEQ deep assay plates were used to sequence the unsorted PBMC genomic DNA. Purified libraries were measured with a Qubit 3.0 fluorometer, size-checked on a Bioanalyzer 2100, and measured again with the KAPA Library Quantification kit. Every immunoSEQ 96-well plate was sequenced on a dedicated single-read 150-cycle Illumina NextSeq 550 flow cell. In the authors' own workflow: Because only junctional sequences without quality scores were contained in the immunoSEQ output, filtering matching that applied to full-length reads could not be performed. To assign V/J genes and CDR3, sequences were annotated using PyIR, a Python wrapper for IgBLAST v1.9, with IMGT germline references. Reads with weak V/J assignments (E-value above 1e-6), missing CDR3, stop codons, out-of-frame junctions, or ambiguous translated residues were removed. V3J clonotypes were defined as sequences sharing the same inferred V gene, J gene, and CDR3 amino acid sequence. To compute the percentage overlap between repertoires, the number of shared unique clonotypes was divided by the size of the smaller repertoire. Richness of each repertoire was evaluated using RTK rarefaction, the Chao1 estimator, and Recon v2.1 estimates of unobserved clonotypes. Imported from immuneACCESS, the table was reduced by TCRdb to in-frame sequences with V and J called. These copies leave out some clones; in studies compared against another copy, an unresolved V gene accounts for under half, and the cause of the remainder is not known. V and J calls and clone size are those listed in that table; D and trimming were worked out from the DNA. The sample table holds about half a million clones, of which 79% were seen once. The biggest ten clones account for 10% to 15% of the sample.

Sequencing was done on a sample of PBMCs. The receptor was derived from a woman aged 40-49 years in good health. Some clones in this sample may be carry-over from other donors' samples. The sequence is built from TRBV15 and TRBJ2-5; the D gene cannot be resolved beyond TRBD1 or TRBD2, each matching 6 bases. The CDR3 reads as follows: CATSNRIGGIETQYF. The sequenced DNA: TGTGCCACCAGCAATAGGATAGGGGGGATCGAGACCCAGTACTTC.